The present T cell receptor beta chain was sequenced within a study of radiotherapy plus CTLA-4 blockade in lung cancer. Overall study: Objective responses were seen in around 19% of patients, disease control in about 30%.

Regarding the study as a whole: With interferon-beta, early dynamics of blood T cell clones were reported to best predict response. Radiotherapy was combined with ipilimumab, and tumor-derived TCR clones then expanded in blood.

Method: immunoSEQ multiplex PCR; TCRdb's copy keeps in-frame clones and lacks some. The sample consists of about 59,000 clones, approximately 67% of them appearing once. Germline assignment: CDR1 SQVTM and CDR2 ANQGSEA. CDR3 size: 15 residues. V was cut by 2 bases and J by 2 bases, with 15 bases left in between. A remark on this clone: No antigen is known for it.

Focal radiation plus CTLA-4 blockade with ipilimumab was administered to patients who had chemo-refractory metastatic non-small-cell lung cancer. The V call is TRBV29-1, the J call TRBJ1-1; possibly TRBD1 for D (5 bases). The TCR was taken from a human donor with non-small cell lung cancer whose response to radiotherapy plus ipilimumab could not be evaluated. The sample was peripheral blood, taken from a patient treated with radiotherapy plus ipilimumab. The CDR3 spells CSVESRSGKNTEAFF. CDR3 bases: TGCAGCGTTGAATCACGGTCAGGGAAAAACACTGAAGCTTTCTTT. The variable domain in full, with the rest retrieved from reference TRBV29-1 and TRBJ1-1, is SAVISQKPSRDICQRGTSLTIQCQVDSQVTMMFWYRQQPGQSLTLIATANQGSEATYESGFVIDKFPISRPNLTFSTLTVSNMSPEDSSIYLCSVESRSGKNTEAFFGQGTRLTVV.